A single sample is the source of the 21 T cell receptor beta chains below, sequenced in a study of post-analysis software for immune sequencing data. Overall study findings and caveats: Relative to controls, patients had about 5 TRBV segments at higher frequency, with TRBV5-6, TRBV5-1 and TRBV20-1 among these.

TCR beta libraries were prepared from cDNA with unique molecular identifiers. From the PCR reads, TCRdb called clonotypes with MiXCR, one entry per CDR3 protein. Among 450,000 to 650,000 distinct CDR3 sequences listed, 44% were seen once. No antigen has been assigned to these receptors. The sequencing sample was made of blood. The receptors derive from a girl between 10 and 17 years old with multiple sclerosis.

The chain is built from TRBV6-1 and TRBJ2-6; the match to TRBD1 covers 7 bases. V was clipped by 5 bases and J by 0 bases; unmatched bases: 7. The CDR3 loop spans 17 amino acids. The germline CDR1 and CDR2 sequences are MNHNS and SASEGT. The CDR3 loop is CASSMQGVSSGANVLTF. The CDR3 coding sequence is TGTGCCAGCAGTATGCAGGGGGTAAGCTCTGGGGCCAACGTCCTGACTTTC.

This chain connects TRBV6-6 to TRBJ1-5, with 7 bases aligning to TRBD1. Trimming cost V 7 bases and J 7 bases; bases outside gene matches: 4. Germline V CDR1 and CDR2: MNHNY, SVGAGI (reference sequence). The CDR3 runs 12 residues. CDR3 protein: CASTTGEQPQHF. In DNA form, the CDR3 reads TGTGCCAGCACTACAGGGGAACAGCCCCAGCATTTT.

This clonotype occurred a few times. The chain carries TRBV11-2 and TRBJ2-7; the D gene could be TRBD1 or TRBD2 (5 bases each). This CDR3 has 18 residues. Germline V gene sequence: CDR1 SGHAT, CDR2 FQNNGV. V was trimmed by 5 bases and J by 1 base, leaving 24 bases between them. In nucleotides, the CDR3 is TGTGCCAGCAGCACCTCATACCGGGACCCAGTAGGTTCCTACGAGCAGTACTTC. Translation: CASSTSYRDPVGSYEQYF.

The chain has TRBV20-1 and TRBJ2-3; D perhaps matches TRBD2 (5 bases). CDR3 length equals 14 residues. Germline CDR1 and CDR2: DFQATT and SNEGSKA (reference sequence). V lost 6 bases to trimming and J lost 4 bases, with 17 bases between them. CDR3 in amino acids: CSARSSRAADTQYF. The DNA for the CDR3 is TGCAGTGCCCGATCCTCGAGGGCGGCAGATACGCAGTATTTT.

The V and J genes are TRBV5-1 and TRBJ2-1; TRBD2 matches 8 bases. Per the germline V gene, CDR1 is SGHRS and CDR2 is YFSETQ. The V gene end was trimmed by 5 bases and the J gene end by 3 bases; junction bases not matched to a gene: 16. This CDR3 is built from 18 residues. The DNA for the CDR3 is TGCGCCAGCAGTCTAAGCCGGGAGGGCCGGACAATCTACAATGAGCAGTTCTTC. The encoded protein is CASSLSREGRTIYNEQFF.

The CDR3 loop reads CASSPQAGSLEQFF. Written as DNA, the CDR3 is TGTGCCAGCAGCCCACAAGCGGGATCTCTCGAGCAGTTCTTC. V is TRBV12-3 or TRBV12-4 and J is TRBJ2-1, with 7 bases identical to TRBD2. Trimming at V came to 6 bases and at J to 10 bases, leaving 12 bases not matched to a gene. The CDR3 is made up of 14 amino acids.

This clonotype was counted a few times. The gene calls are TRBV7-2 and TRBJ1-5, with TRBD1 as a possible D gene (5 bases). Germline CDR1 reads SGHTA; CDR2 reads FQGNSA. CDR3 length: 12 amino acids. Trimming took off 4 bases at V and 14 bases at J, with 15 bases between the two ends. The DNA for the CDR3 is TGTGCCAGCAGCTCCCCCACAGGTACGAAGCATTTT. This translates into CASSSPTGTKHF.

The CDR3 DNA reads as TGTGCCAGCAGAGGGGACCTTGGCTACACCTTC. The encoded protein is CASRGDLGYTF. The chain carries TRBV12-3 or TRBV12-4 and TRBJ1-2; perhaps TRBD1 as D (5 bases). V dropped 6 bases and J dropped 7 bases, with 9 bases sitting between them. The CDR3 is 11 residues long.

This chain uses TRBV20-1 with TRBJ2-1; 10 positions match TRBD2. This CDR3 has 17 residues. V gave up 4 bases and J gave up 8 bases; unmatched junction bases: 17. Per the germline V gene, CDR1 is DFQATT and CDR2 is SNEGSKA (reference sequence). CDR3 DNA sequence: TGCAGTGCTACCCCCTTCATCCAGGGACTAGCGTCCGATGAGCAGTTCTTC. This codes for CSATPFIQGLASDEQFF.

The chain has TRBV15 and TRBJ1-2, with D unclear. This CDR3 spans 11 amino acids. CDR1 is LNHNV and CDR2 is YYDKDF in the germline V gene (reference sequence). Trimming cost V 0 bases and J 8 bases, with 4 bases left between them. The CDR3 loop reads CATSRDDGYTF. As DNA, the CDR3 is TGTGCCACCAGCAGAGATGACGGCTACACCTTC.

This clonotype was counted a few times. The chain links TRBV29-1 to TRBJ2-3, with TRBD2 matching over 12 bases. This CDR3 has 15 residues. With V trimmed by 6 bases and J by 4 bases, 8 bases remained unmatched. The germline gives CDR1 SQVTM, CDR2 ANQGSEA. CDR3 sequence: CSVSSGGARSDTQYF. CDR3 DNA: TGCAGCGTGTCTAGCGGGGGGGCCAGGTCAGATACGCAGTATTTT.

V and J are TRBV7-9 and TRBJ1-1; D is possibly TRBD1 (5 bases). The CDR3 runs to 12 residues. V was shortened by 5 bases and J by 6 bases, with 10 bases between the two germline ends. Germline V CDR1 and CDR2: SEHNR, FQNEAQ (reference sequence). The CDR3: CASSPGLSEAFF. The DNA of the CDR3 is TGTGCCAGCAGCCCGGGACTCTCTGAAGCTTTCTTT.

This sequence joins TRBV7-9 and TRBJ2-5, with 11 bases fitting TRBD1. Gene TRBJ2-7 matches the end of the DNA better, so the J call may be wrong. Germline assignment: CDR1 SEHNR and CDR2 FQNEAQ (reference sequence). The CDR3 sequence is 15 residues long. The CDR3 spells CASSHRRDRGSEQYF. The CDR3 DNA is TGTGCCAGCAGCCACCGCCGGGACAGGGGGTCCGAGCAGTACTTC.

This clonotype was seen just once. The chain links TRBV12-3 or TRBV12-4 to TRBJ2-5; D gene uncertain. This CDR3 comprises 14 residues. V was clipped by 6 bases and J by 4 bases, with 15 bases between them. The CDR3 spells CASSLGTAGETQYF. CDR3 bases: TGTGCCAGCAGCCTCGGCACGGCTGGAGAGACCCAGTACTTC.

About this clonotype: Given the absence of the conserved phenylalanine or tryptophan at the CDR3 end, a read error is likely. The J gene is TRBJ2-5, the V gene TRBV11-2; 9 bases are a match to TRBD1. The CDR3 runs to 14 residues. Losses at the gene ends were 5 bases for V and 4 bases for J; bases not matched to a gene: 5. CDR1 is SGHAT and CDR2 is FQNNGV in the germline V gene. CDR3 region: CASSGTGGAETQYC. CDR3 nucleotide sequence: TGTGCCAGCAGCGGCACAGGGGGCGCAGAGACCCAGTACTGC.

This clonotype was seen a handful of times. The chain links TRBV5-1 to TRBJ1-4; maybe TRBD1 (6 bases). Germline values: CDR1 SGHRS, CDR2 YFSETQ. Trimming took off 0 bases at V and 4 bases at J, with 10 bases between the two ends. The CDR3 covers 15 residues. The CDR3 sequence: CASSLEFRGNEKLFF. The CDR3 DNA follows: TGCGCCAGCAGCTTGGAGTTCAGGGGTAATGAAAAACTGTTTTTT. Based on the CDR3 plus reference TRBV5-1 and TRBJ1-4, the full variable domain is KAGVTQTPRYLIKTRGQQVTLSCSPISGHRSVSWYQQTPGQGLQFLFEYFSETQRNKGNFPGRFSGRQFSNSRSEMNVSTLELGDSALYLCASSLEFRGNEKLFFGSGTQLSVL.

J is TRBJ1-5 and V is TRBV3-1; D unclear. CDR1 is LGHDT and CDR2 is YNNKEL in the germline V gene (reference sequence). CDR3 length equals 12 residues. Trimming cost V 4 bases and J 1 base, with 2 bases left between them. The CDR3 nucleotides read TGTGCCAGCAGCCGCAGCAATCAGCCCCAGCATTTT. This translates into CASSRSNQPQHF.

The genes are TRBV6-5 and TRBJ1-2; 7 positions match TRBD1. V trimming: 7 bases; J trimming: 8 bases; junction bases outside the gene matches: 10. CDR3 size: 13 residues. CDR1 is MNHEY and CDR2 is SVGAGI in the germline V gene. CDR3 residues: CASTEGAGRGYTF. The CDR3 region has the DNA TGTGCCAGCACGGAGGGGGCCGGAAGGGGCTACACCTTC.

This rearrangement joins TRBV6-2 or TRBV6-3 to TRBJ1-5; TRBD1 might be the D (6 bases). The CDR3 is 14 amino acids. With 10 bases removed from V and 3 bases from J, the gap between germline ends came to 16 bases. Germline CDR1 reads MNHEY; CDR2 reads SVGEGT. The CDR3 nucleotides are TGTGCCACCACCCGGACAGTTATCAATCAGCCCCAGCATTTT. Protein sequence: CATTRTVINQPQHF.

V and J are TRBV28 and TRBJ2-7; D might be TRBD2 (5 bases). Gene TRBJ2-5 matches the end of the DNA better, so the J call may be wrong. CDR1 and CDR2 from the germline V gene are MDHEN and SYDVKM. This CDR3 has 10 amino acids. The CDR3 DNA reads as TGTGCCAGCAACGGAGGGACCCAGTACTTC. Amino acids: CASNGGTQYF.

DNA for the CDR3: TGTGCCGCCTCCCGGGACAGCCACGAGCAGTACTTC. Translating gives CAASRDSHEQYF. The chain couples TRBV2 to TRBJ2-4; TRBD1 matches at 7 bases. The DNA end favors TRBJ2-7, so the J call may be wrong. There are 12 residues in the CDR3. Germline V gene sequence: CDR1 SNHLY, CDR2 FYNNEI.